The present T cell receptor beta chain was sequenced within a study of T-cell reconstitution after alpha-beta-depleted transplantation in children. The V gene lost 0 bases and the J gene lost 9 bases, with 21 bases spanning the gap. Germline V gives CDR1 MNHEY, CDR2 SVGAGI. The CDR3 contains 16 residues. The library targeted TCRbeta and was prepared with unique molecular identifiers. MiXCR was run by TCRdb on the PCR reads, yielding one entry per CDR3 protein. This sample carries 500,000 or so distinct CDR3 sequences, 32% of them seen once, and the ten largest clones take 2% to 3%. This clonotype turned up a few times.

The sequence was obtained from a human donor who donated a stem cell graft to a child with aplastic anemia. V gene TRBV6-5 combines with J gene TRBJ2-7, with D unclear. Sequencing used PBMCs from the stem cell graft donor, obtained from the stem cell graft. CDR3 nucleotides: TGTGCCAGCAGTTACTCGTCTCCACCCCGATTTGAGGTGCAGTACTTC. It encodes CASSYSSPPRFEVQYF.